The sequence of this T cell receptor (beta chain) was determined in a study of blood T cell repertoires in COVID-19. Study context: In each case, the material was cDNA or gDNA derived from T cells, B-cell-depleted T cells, or PBMCs.

The CDR3 is made up of 12 amino acids. Trimming took off 6 bases at V and 7 bases at J, with 13 bases between the two ends. Original methodology: Using reference gene primer amplification, nucleated cell counts were estimated. Using immunoSEQ multiplex PCR, the repertoire was profiled, and TCRdb retains in-frame clones only, with some absent. V and J calls and clone size follow that table, whereas D and trimming were derived from the DNA. The sample lists roughly 65,000 clones, roughly 92% occurring once. The specimen was peripheral blood. This TCR was recovered from a man aged 70-80 years with active COVID-19. V gene TRBV12-3 or TRBV12-4 combines with J gene TRBJ2-7; tentative D call: TRBD1 (5 bases). DNA of the CDR3: TGTGCCAGCAGAGCAGGGTACCGAGAGCAGTACTTC. Amino acid sequence: CASRAGYREQYF.